This T cell receptor (beta chain) was documented in a study of CD8+ T cells in alopecia areata. Study-wide context: Treatment ran 6 to 18 months, with 6 months of follow-up afterward.

Between the trimmed V and J ends, which lost 4 bases and 6 bases, there was a span of 11 bases. Per germline, CDR1 SGHNT and CDR2 YYREEE (reference sequence). The CDR3 has 13 residues. As concerns this clone: Its antigen remains unknown.

Study-level points and caveats: Greater clonality was observed in lesional scalp samples, especially alopecia totalis/universalis, versus normal scalp.

Extracted from the samples, RNA was reverse transcribed into cDNA to serve as the sequencing template. Data came from immunoSEQ multiplex PCR; TCRdb stores just in-frame clones and leaves some out. The table lists about 250,000 clones, around 67% of them singletons. Both CD4+ and CD8+ T cells were separated by sorting PBMCs. V gene TRBV5-4 combines with J gene TRBJ2-1; TRBD1 is a possible D gene (5 bases). This clonotype was obtained from a human donor with alopecia areata. The source was CD4+ T cells sorted from blood, collected at week 0. The CDR3 nucleotides are TGTGCCAGCAGCGAAAGACAGACCAATGAGCAGTTCTTC. It yields the protein CASSERQTNEQFF.